The source of this T cell receptor (beta chain) is a study of preoperative IRX-2 immunotherapy in early breast cancer. The sample's treatment: preoperative locoregional IRX-2 cytokine immunotherapy. Samples came from a phase Ib trial of preoperative locoregional IRX-2 cytokine immunotherapy. Sequenced by immunoSEQ multiplex PCR; TCRdb stores in-frame clones only, minus some. Of about 3,400 clones in the sample, less than 85% were seen once. The germline gives CDR1 GTSNPN, CDR2 SVGIG (reference sequence). The V end lost 8 bases, the J end lost 3 bases, and 16 bases lay between the germline ends. This CDR3 has 13 amino acids.

This sequence was found in a human donor with breast cancer. J is TRBJ1-2 and V is TRBV30, with D tentatively TRBD1 (6 bases). Sequenced material: tumor tissue, taken after IRX-2 immunotherapy. For the CDR3, the DNA is TGTGCCGGACAACAGGGATTTGACTATGGCTACACCTTC. It codes for CAGQQGFDYGYTF.